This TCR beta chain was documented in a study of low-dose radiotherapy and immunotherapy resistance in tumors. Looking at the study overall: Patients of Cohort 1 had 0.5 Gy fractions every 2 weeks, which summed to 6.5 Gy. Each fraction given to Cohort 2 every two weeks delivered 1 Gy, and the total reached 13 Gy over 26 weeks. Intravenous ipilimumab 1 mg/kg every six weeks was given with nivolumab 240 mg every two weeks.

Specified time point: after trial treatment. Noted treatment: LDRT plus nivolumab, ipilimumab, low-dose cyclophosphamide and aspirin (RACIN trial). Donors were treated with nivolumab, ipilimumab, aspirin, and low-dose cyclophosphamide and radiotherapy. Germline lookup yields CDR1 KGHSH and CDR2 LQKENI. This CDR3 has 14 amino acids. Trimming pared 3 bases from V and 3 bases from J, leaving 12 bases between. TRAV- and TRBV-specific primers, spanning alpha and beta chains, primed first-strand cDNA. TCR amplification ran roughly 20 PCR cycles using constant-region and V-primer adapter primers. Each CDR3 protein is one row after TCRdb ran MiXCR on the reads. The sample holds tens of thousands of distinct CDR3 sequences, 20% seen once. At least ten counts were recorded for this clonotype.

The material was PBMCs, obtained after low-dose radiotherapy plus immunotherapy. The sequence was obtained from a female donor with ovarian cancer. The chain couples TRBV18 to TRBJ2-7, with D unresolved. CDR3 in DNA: TGTGCCAGCTCACCCGCGACAACCGTCTACGAGCAGTACTTC. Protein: CASSPATTVYEQYF.